This TCR beta chain emerged from a study of T cell repertoires in ileal Crohn's disease. Each sample's TCRB immunosequencing used around 510 nanograms of biopsy DNA. Here immunoSEQ multiplex PCR was the method, and the copy in TCRdb shows in-frame clones only, minus some. The sample contains fewer than 5,500 clones, roughly four fifths of which appear only once. In the case of this clone: No antigen is known for it.

Findings and caveats of the study: Active smokers at surgery had more clonal expansions than non-smokers.

Trimming left V 5 bases short and J 4 bases short, with 13 bases between. The CDR3 contains 14 residues. Germline lookup yields CDR1 SGHTA and CDR2 FQGNSA. The TCR originated in an adult with Crohn's disease. The chain uses TRBV7-2 and TRBJ2-3; perhaps D is TRBD1 or TRBD2 (5 bases each). The specimen sequenced was ileal tissue. The CDR3 loop is CASSLQLGADTQYF. The CDR3 region has the DNA TGTGCCAGCAGCCTCCAACTAGGGGCAGATACGCAGTATTTT.